The 13 T cell receptor beta chains listed next were all sequenced from one sample in a study of T cells in localized non-small cell lung cancer. Here immunoSEQ multiplex PCR was the method, and the copy in TCRdb shows in-frame clones only, minus some. This table has 55,000 to 80,000 clones, roughly 86% appearing once. The material was peripheral blood, obtained before any cancer treatment. These receptors were taken from a female donor older than 55 with stage I lung adenocarcinoma.

The V gene is TRBV6-5, the J gene TRBJ2-3; D is perhaps TRBD1 (6 bases). CDR3 length: 14 residues. V shed 4 bases and J shed 2 bases, with 10 bases lying between them. Germline-derived CDR1 and CDR2 are MNHEY and SVGAGI. This CDR3 is CASSWGQLTDTQYF. CDR3 bases: TGTGCCAGCAGTTGGGGACAACTCACAGATACGCAGTATTTT.

The J gene is TRBJ2-5, the V gene TRBV9, with TRBD2 identical over 7 bases. The V and J ends lost 6 bases and 5 bases, in that order; junction bases with no gene match: 13. Germline CDR1 reads SGDLS; CDR2 reads YYNGEE. The CDR3 is 15 amino acids. The CDR3 region is CASTLRGGGTETQYF. The DNA for the CDR3 is TGTGCCAGCACCCTGAGGGGCGGGGGTACGGAGACCCAGTACTTC.

This clone was counted only a few times. This rearrangement joins TRBV27 to TRBJ2-3; 10 bases line up with TRBD1. The CDR3 has 14 amino acids. The V gene end was trimmed by 6 bases and the J gene end by 5 bases; junction bases not matched to a gene: 5. Germline-derived CDR1 and CDR2 are MNHEY and SMNVEV (reference sequence). CDR3 region: CASRRGDRGDTQYF. The CDR3 DNA is TGTGCCAGCAGACGCGGGGACAGGGGAGATACGCAGTATTTT.

V is TRBV11-2 and J is TRBJ2-7; 8 positions agree with TRBD1. In germline, CDR1 is SGHAT, CDR2 FQNNGV. With V trimmed by 5 bases and J by 6 bases, 3 bases remained unmatched. This CDR3 spans 12 amino acids. The CDR3 region is CASSPTGVEQYF. The CDR3 nucleotides read TGTGCCAGCAGCCCGACAGGGGTCGAGCAGTACTTC.

The chain recombines TRBV5-1 with TRBJ1-3, with TRBD1 matching over 8 bases. The germline gives CDR1 SGHRS, CDR2 YFSETQ. CDR3 length: 16 residues. The V and J ends lost 3 bases and 2 bases, in that order; junction bases with no gene match: 7. The CDR3 reads CASSSRTGTTGNTIYF. CDR3 DNA: TGCGCCAGCAGCTCCCGGACAGGGACAACTGGAAACACCATATATTTT.

V and J are TRBV4-2 and TRBJ1-2; unclear D gene. The germline gives CDR1 LGHNA, CDR2 YNFKEQ. The CDR3 consists of 15 residues. Trimming pared 5 bases from V and 0 bases from J, leaving 13 bases between. The CDR3 is CASSTATGSNYGYTF. DNA for the CDR3: TGTGCCAGCAGCACCGCCACGGGTTCTAACTATGGCTACACCTTC.

V and J are TRBV6-5 and TRBJ1-2, with a tentative D call TRBD1 (6 bases). This CDR3 is built from 14 residues. V was cut by 2 bases and J by 4 bases, with 11 bases left in between. Germline CDR1 is MNHEY and CDR2 is SVGAGI. Written as DNA, the CDR3 is TGTGCCAGCAGTTACAGAGGGGGTACCTATGGCTACACCTTC. It encodes CASSYRGGTYGYTF.

This clone was seen just once. Other DNA sequences in this specimen translate into the identical CDR3. The CDR3 here is CASSRSPGELFF. The CDR3 region has the DNA TGTGCCAGCAGTCGCAGTCCCGGGGAGCTGTTTTTT. The chain carries TRBV6-6 and TRBJ2-2, with no clear D. The V gene lost 5 bases and the J gene lost 6 bases, with 7 bases spanning the gap. This CDR3 has 12 residues. Germline CDR1 reads MNHNY; CDR2 reads SVGAGI (reference sequence).

The table lists this clone with a count of one. This chain connects TRBV7-9 to TRBJ1-3; D uncertain. Germline values: CDR1 SEHNR, CDR2 FQNEAQ (reference sequence). Trimming stripped 5 bases from V and 0 bases from J, with 8 bases between. The CDR3 runs to 14 residues. The CDR3 loop reads CASSPRISGNTIYF. The CDR3, as DNA: TGTGCCAGCAGCCCGAGGATCTCTGGAAACACCATATATTTT.

The CDR3 spells CASSAQGQGGNEQFF. The CDR3 coding sequence is TGTGCCAGCAGTGCCCAGGGCCAGGGGGGCAATGAGCAGTTCTTC. The chain employs TRBV2 and TRBJ2-1; perhaps TRBD1 as D (7 bases). The germline V gene encodes CDR1 SNHLY and CDR2 FYNNEI. V was clipped by 4 bases and J by 6 bases, with 16 bases between them. The CDR3 loop spans 15 amino acids.

The CDR3 bases are TGTGCGGCGCGGCAGCGTAATGAAAAACTGTTTTTT. This encodes CAARQRNEKLFF. The chain carries TRBV6-1 and TRBJ1-4; no clear D gene. The length of the CDR3 is 12 residues. Per the germline V gene, CDR1 is MNHNS and CDR2 is SASEGT.

The chain links TRBV5-6 to TRBJ2-5, with 7 bases fitting TRBD2. The CDR3 length is 13 residues. The germline gives CDR1 SGHDT, CDR2 YYEEEE. V shed 1 base, J shed 4 bases, and the junction held 1 base outside the gene matches. The CDR3 loop reads CASSLREGETQYF. The CDR3 DNA is TGTGCCAGCAGCTTGAGGGAGGGAGAGACCCAGTACTTC. Together with reference TRBV5-6 and TRBJ2-5, the CDR3 gives the full variable domain: DAGVTQSPTHLIKTRGQQVTLRCSPKSGHDTVSWYQQALGQGPQFIFQYYEEEERQRGNFPDRFSGHQFPNYSSELNVNALLLGDSALYLCASSLREGETQYFGPGTRLLVL.

The chain employs TRBV6-5 and TRBJ2-1, with TRBD2 matching 8 bases. Germline CDR1 is MNHEY and CDR2 is SVGAGI. The CDR3 consists of 13 residues. The trim removed 0 bases at V and 10 bases at J, leaving 2 bases unmatched. The CDR3 reads CASSYSRLAEQFF. The CDR3 region has the DNA TGTGCCAGCAGTTACTCCCGACTAGCGGAGCAGTTCTTC.